The clone carrying this T cell receptor (beta chain) was recorded many times. The antigen remains unidentified. This sample stems from a study of human T cells and chemical hapten exposure. Study details: Sensitization involved placing 2% DPC onto a roughly 2 cm by roughly 2 cm region of upper inner arm skin. Patients having alopecia areata, totalis or universalis were mostly female. Doses of diphenylcyclopropenone went to the patients' scalps weekly throughout the roughly 25-week study. Study observations and caveats: Among expanded TCRs, significantly more large CDR3 similarity clusters formed than among controls.

Each CDR3 protein is one row after TCRdb ran MiXCR on the RACE reads. The repertoire holds 42,000 or so distinct CDR3 sequences, with over 3.5% as singletons. As for time point: patch test 1, 2 weeks after DPC sensitization. This sample's treatment: therapeutic diphenylcyclopropenone sensitization with weekly scalp DPC. The authors' total RNA extraction used unfractionated whole blood. V lost 0 bases and J 2 bases, leaving 11 bases between the germline ends. The CDR3 has 16 amino acids. Germline CDR1 reads LGHDT; CDR2 reads YNNKEL (reference sequence). This sample comprised whole blood, obtained in connection with sensitization to the hapten diphenylcyclopropenone (DPC). This chain joins TRBV3-1 and TRBJ1-5; no clear D. The TCR sequence derives from a man aged 50 or older with alopecia areata. Some clones in this sample may be carry-over from other donors' samples. CDR3 loop: CASSQDGVGGNQPQHF. CDR3 in DNA: TGTGCCAGCAGCCAAGATGGCGTCGGGGGCAATCAGCCCCAGCATTTT.